This TCR beta chain emerged from a study of monozygotic twins with inflammatory bowel disease. Germline V gene data show CDR1 as DFQATT and CDR2 as SNEGSKA (reference sequence). This CDR3 is built from 16 residues. For each CDR3 protein, TCRdb gives one entry from its re-call of the 5' RACE reads, without DNA. This table holds approximately 400,000 distinct CDR3 sequences. The V and J genes are TRBV20-1 and TRBJ2-3; TCRdb proposes TRBD1, but this gene call is untestable without DNA. This clonotype originated in a human donor with ulcerative colitis or Crohn's disease, or a healthy co-twin of an affected twin (not recorded which). Sequenced material: blood. The CDR3 spells CSAATPSGPRGDTQYF.